This T cell receptor beta chain was documented in a study of Tregs in tolerant kidney transplant recipients. Whole-study results and caveats: The most relevant donor-specific Treg TCRbeta repertoire apparently came from expansion with activated donor B cells. This study did not directly address biological reproducibility. The small number of patients limits these findings pending further validation.

CD4+CD25+CD127- Tregs, CD4+CD25- non-Tregs, CD4 and CD8 cells were sorted. Repertoires were generated with immunoSEQ multiplex PCR, while TCRdb's copy carries only in-frame clones and drops some. The sample lists 240,000 or so clones, roughly 80% occurring once. With regard to this clone: Antigen specificity is unknown.

This receptor was taken from a human donor in good health. Source material: CD4+ T cells from blood.

The chain's CDR3 is CASRPVLNTEAFF. CDR3 nucleotide sequence: TGTGCCAGCAGGCCCGTTTTGAACACTGAAGCTTTCTTT. The J gene is TRBJ1-1, the V gene TRBV11-2; no clear D. V lost 6 bases and J lost 0, with 8 bases in between. The CDR3 consists of 13 residues. Germline V gene lookup returns CDR1 SGHAT and CDR2 FQNNGV.